These T cell receptor beta chains were read from a single sample in a study of CD8+ T cells in alopecia areata. Only in-frame clones appear in the TCRdb table, and some are missing; sequencing was by immunoSEQ multiplex PCR. The repertoire holds some 190,000 clones, with more than 55% as singletons. The sequences come from CD4+ T cells sorted from blood, collected at approximately week 42, from a patient treated with tofacitinib. Every receptor here comes from a human donor with alopecia areata. The CDR3 runs from the conserved cysteine through the conserved F or W. A D gene is named only where the DNA matches it firmly. Clone size appears in some rows only: once, few, many, or a class for an expanded clone.

clone_size d_call cdr3_length v_call cdr3_aa
few TRBD2 16 TRBV6-6 CASSPVAGVLTGELFF
- - 13 TRBV19 CASSIGGNTEAFF
few TRBD2 16 TRBV7-2 CASSTASGVYTDTQYF
few - 15 TRBV18 CASYPAGVNTGELFF
- - 13 TRBV19 CASSQTGGYGYTF
- TRBD2 15 TRBV15 CATSRGPSGGETQYF
- TRBD1 15 TRBV5-5 CATSGQISGANVLTF
- TRBD1 16 TRBV10-3 CAISIRDRGVSGEQYF
- TRBD1 15 TRBV30 CAWSEDRAGNSPLHF
- - 13 TRBV19 CASSISGADTQYF
- - 13 TRBV29-1 CSVEDSNRHTQYF
few - 15 TRBV7-9 CASSQGSSGANVLTF
- - 11 TRBV29-1 CSGGPGETQYF
once - 19 TRBV5-1 CASSLGAWITGRSTDTQYF
- - 12 TRBV10-1 CASSGQAGEQYF
few - 16 TRBV14 CASSQVDYRSNGELFF
- - 11 TRBV30 CAWRGTDLAFF
few - 13 TRBV5-4 CASSFTGTYEQYF
- TRBD1 18 TRBV27 CASSLDRGYSNDNSPLHF
- - 14 TRBV4-3 CASSLGGRTGELFF
few - 12 TRBV7-8 CASSRDQGEQYF
- TRBD2 15 TRBV7-3 CASSSSGSSTDTQYF
- - 13 TRBV19 CASSRDLGDTQYF
once - 14 TRBV19 CASSIADNRNEQFF
- - 13 TRBV15 CATSREDGIEAFF
- TRBD2 14 TRBV5-1 CASSSSGGAYEQYF
once - 14 TRBV27 CASLPHSGDTEAFF
- - 14 TRBV19 CASSMGAAYNEQFF
- - 12 TRBV5-6 CASSLEDSPLHF
- - 14 TRBV19 CASSRTDRPYEQYF
- - 13 TRBV5-1 CASSLVLGNEQFF
- TRBD2 17 TRBV11-2 CASSSLGRGGPDNEQFF
- - 15 TRBV5-1 CASSFRLGDKGEQYF
- - 13 TRBV30 CAWSGVQGYGYTF
- - 13 TRBV6-1 CAIDDGWRNIQYF
- TRBD1 15 TRBV4-1 CASSQEVTGGEKLFF
many - 16 TRBV10-3 CAISESTGGNTGELFF
few - 11 TRBV5-1 CASSLYGTQYF
few - 14 TRBV29-1 CSVLALSGGTEAFF
- - 14 TRBV30 CAWSVGRSTYGYTF
- - 14 TRBV7-9 CASSLAGRTYEQYF
- - 14 TRBV7-8 CASSPHFGGAEAFF
- - 15 TRBV5-6 CASSLAIGRWNGYTF
- - 15 TRBV30 CAWSVKSQGYYGYTF
- - 13 TRBV30 CAWSRSGANVLTF
- TRBD1 15 TRBV7-9 CASSPGQGGVQPQHF
- - 14 TRBV15 CATSREWASHEQYF
- - 14 TRBV9 CASSVDSTYYGYTF
- - 14 TRBV6-1 CASRVSSGANVLTF
- - 15 TRBV5-1 CASSNADRNLGEQFF
once TRBD1 11 TRBV20-1 CSARGQYEAFF
- - 14 TRBV30 CAWAPRARDSPLHF
- TRBD1 13 TRBV27 CASTDRGNSPLHF
- - 13 TRBV4-3 CASSQDPKYGYTF
- - 12 TRBV2 CASSERGNEQFF